The rows below give T cell receptor beta chains drawn from one sample of a study of technical replicates of blood from several donors. Assay used: immunoSEQ multiplex PCR; TCRdb lists only in-frame clones, some missing. The sample carries approximately 95,000 clones, 95% recorded once. The source material was T cells isolated from PBMCs. Every receptor here comes from a human donor in good health. The CDR3 runs from the conserved cysteine through the conserved F or W. D genes are given only for firm matches. Expanded clones are given a class, and other clones once, few, many or no size at all.

CDR3: CASSLGGRAFHTQYF
DNA: TGTGCCAGCAGCTTAGGTGGGAGGGCCTTCCATACGCAGTATTTT
V: TRBV13
size: -
D: TRBD2
J: TRBJ2-3

CDR3: CASSIGRITPHQPQHF
DNA: TGTGCCAGTAGTATAGGGAGGATCACCCCACATCAGCCCCAGCATTTT
V: TRBV19
size: -
D: -
J: TRBJ1-5

CDR3: CATRGLAASYEQYF
DNA: TGTGCCACACGGGGGCTAGCGGCCTCCTACGAGCAGTACTTC
V: TRBV10-3
size: -
D: -
J: TRBJ2-7

CDR3: CASSLDFRETGGYTF
DNA: TGCGCCAGCAGCTTGGATTTTCGGGAGACGGGTGGCTACACCTTC
V: TRBV5-1
size: -
D: -
J: TRBJ1-2

CDR3: CASSQDREREYDNEQFF
DNA: TGCGCCAGCAGCCAAGATAGGGAGCGGGAGTATGACAATGAGCAGTTCTTC
V: TRBV4-1
size: -
D: TRBD2
J: TRBJ2-1

CDR3: CASSPILAGTGLVDTQYF
DNA: TGCGCCAGCAGCCCGATACTAGCGGGAACCGGGTTGGTCGATACGCAGTATTTT
V: TRBV4-1
size: once
D: TRBD2
J: TRBJ2-3

CDR3: CASSQDWGRTETQYF
DNA: TGTGCCAGCAGCCAAGATTGGGGGAGGACAGAGACCCAGTACTTC
V: TRBV14
size: -
D: -
J: TRBJ2-5

CDR3: CASSPGTGRNEQYF
DNA: TGTGCCAGCTCACCGGGGACAGGGAGGAACGAGCAGTACTTC
V: TRBV18
size: -
D: TRBD1
J: TRBJ2-7

CDR3: CASSFHGGEYAQETQYF
DNA: TGCGCCAGCAGCTTCCACGGGGGGGAATACGCCCAAGAGACCCAGTACTTC
V: TRBV5-1
size: -
D: TRBD2
J: TRBJ2-5

CDR3: CASSSGRTEAFF
DNA: TGTGCCAGCAGCTCAGGGAGGACTGAAGCTTTCTTT
V: TRBV11-2
size: -
D: -
J: TRBJ1-1

CDR3: CASSFRGYNYGYTF
DNA: TGTGCCAGCAGTTTTCGCGGGTACAACTATGGCTACACCTTC
V: TRBV27
size: -
D: -
J: TRBJ1-2

CDR3: CASSLQRDLNEQFF
DNA: TGTGCCAGCAGTTTACAGCGGGACCTCAATGAGCAGTTCTTC
V: TRBV6-5
size: -
D: TRBD2
J: TRBJ2-1

CDR3: CASKLLQGAGGELFF
DNA: TGTGCCAGCAAATTGCTCCAGGGGGCTGGCGGGGAGCTGTTTTTT
V: TRBV5-6
size: -
D: TRBD1
J: TRBJ2-2

CDR3: CASSHLSPPGGALWNYGYTF
DNA: TGCGCCAGCAGCCACCTTTCCCCACCCGGCGGGGCCCTTTGGAACTATGGCTACACCTTC
V: TRBV4-3
size: -
D: -
J: TRBJ1-2

CDR3: CASSLGLAGATDTQYF
DNA: TGCGCCAGCAGCTTAGGACTAGCGGGAGCGACAGATACGCAGTATTTT
V: TRBV5-1
size: -
D: TRBD2
J: TRBJ2-3

CDR3: CASSPSTGDETYEQYF
DNA: TGTGCCAGCAGTCCTTCGACAGGGGATGAAACCTACGAGCAGTACTTC
V: TRBV27
size: -
D: TRBD1
J: TRBJ2-7

CDR3: CASSFGRARGANVLTF
DNA: TGCGCCAGCAGCTTCGGCAGGGCAAGGGGGGCCAACGTCCTGACTTTC
V: TRBV5-1
size: -
D: -
J: TRBJ2-6

CDR3: CASSPSGGIEQYF
DNA: TGTGCCAGCAGCCCCTCGGGAGGGATCGAGCAGTACTTC
V: TRBV7-9
size: -
D: TRBD2
J: TRBJ2-7

CDR3: CASTRRTGGAGGYTF
DNA: TGTGCCAGCACCAGACGGACAGGGGGGGCAGGTGGCTACACCTTC
V: TRBV6-5
size: -
D: TRBD1
J: TRBJ1-2

CDR3: CASSPGQEIHPYTF
DNA: TGTGCCAGCAGCCCCGGACAGGAGATCCATCCCTACACCTTC
V: TRBV6-6
size: -
D: TRBD1
J: TRBJ1-2

CDR3: CASSGDRGDTEAFF
DNA: TGTGCCAGCAGTGGGGACAGGGGGGATACTGAAGCTTTCTTT
V: TRBV6-4
size: -
D: TRBD1
J: TRBJ1-1

CDR3: CASSVRQGGGYTF
DNA: TGTGCCAGCAGCGTCAGACAGGGAGGTGGCTACACCTTC
V: TRBV9
size: -
D: TRBD1
J: TRBJ1-2

CDR3: CAWSRLAITGELFF
DNA: TGTGCCTGGAGTCGGCTAGCCATCACCGGGGAGCTGTTTTTT
V: TRBV30
size: -
D: -
J: TRBJ2-2

CDR3: CASSRRGYEQYF
DNA: TGTGCCAGCAGCCGTAGGGGGTACGAGCAGTACTTC
V: TRBV11-3
size: -
D: -
J: TRBJ2-7

CDR3: CASSISWDRVSYEQYF
DNA: TGTGCCAGTAGTATTTCCTGGGACAGGGTGTCCTACGAGCAGTACTTC
V: TRBV19
size: -
D: TRBD1
J: TRBJ2-7

CDR3: CASRSLADSTDTQYF
DNA: TGTGCCAGCAGAAGTCTAGCGGATAGCACAGATACGCAGTATTTT
V: TRBV2
size: once
D: TRBD2
J: TRBJ2-3

CDR3: CASSLVGVGLSVEQYF
DNA: TGTGCCAGCAGCTTAGTTGGGGTGGGGCTCTCGGTAGAGCAGTACTTC
V: TRBV7-2
size: -
D: -
J: TRBJ2-7

CDR3: CASSNSGGAYEQYF
DNA: TGTGCCAGTAGTAACTCAGGGGGCGCCTACGAGCAGTACTTC
V: TRBV19
size: few
D: TRBD1
J: TRBJ2-7

CDR3: CASRETGGLNYGYTF
DNA: TGTGCCAGCAGAGAGACAGGGGGATTAAACTATGGCTACACCTTC
V: TRBV27
size: once
D: TRBD1
J: TRBJ1-2

CDR3: CASRRDRGQETQYF
DNA: TGTGCCAGCAGGAGGGACAGGGGGCAAGAGACCCAGTACTTC
V: TRBV2
size: once
D: TRBD1
J: TRBJ2-5

CDR3: CASSGQGETQYF
DNA: TGTGCCAGCAGTGGACAGGGCGAGACCCAGTACTTC
V: TRBV6-1
size: -
D: TRBD1
J: TRBJ2-5

CDR3: CASSIQGGGQTYTDTQYF
DNA: TGTGCCAGCAGCATTCAAGGGGGGGGTCAGACCTACACAGATACGCAGTATTTT
V: TRBV7-3
size: -
D: -
J: TRBJ2-3

CDR3: CASSSIRGKGTGELFF
DNA: TGTGCCAGCAGCTCGATAAGGGGGAAGGGCACCGGGGAGCTGTTTTTT
V: TRBV11-2
size: -
D: -
J: TRBJ2-2

CDR3: CASSQTGEKAEAFF
DNA: TGTGCCAGCAGCCAGACAGGGGAGAAAGCTGAAGCTTTCTTT
V: TRBV13
size: -
D: TRBD1
J: TRBJ1-1

CDR3: CASRPVQYNEQFF
DNA: TGTGCCAGCAGACCCGTACAGTACAATGAGCAGTTCTTC
V: TRBV28
size: -
D: -
J: TRBJ2-1

CDR3: CAISEAGGYETQYF
DNA: TGTGCCATCAGTGAGGCAGGGGGCTATGAGACCCAGTACTTC
V: TRBV10-3
size: -
D: TRBD1
J: TRBJ2-5

CDR3: CASSPSVQGLSYGYTF
DNA: TGTGCCAGCAGTCCTTCGGTCCAGGGGCTTAGCTATGGCTACACCTTC
V: TRBV27
size: once
D: -
J: TRBJ1-2

CDR3: CASSETGGLRSTEAFF
DNA: TGTGCCAGCAGTGAAACAGGGGGCCTTAGGAGCACTGAAGCTTTCTTT
V: TRBV2
size: -
D: TRBD1
J: TRBJ1-1

CDR3: CASRAPGTREQFF
DNA: TGTGCCAGCAGGGCCCCCGGGACTAGGGAACAGTTCTTC
V: TRBV6-5
size: -
D: TRBD2
J: TRBJ2-1

CDR3: CASGDTMNTEAFF
DNA: TGTGCCAGCGGGGACACCATGAACACTGAAGCTTTCTTT
V: TRBV2
size: -
D: -
J: TRBJ1-1

CDR3: CASSPSERRNEQYF
DNA: TGTGCCAGTTCACCATCGGAGAGGCGCAACGAGCAGTACTTC
V: TRBV18
size: -
D: -
J: TRBJ2-7

CDR3: CAWEGGRAADTQYF
DNA: TGTGCCTGGGAGGGAGGGAGGGCCGCAGATACGCAGTATTTT
V: TRBV30
size: -
D: TRBD2
J: TRBJ2-3

CDR3: CASSQPGQGRNQPQHF
DNA: TGTGCCAGCTCACAACCGGGACAGGGGAGGAATCAGCCCCAGCATTTT
V: TRBV18
size: -
D: TRBD1
J: TRBJ1-5

CDR3: CASRQAGGETQYF
DNA: TGTGCCAGTAGACAAGCGGGCGGGGAGACCCAGTACTTC
V: TRBV19
size: -
D: -
J: TRBJ2-5